These 30 T cell receptor beta chains came from one sample sequenced in a study of shared clonotypes between healthy human individuals. The protocol was immunoSEQ multiplex PCR, while the TCRdb copy is restricted to in-frame clones and leaves out a portion. The sample lists under 1,100,000 clones; 70% to 80% were seen once. Material: memory CD4+ T cells from PBMCs. Noted subset: CD45RA-negative fraction. All receptors derive from a man aged 18 to 30 in good health. Some clones in this sample may be carry-over from other donors' samples.

The chain couples TRBV7-9 to TRBJ2-7; TRBD2 matches at 8 bases. The CDR3 length is 14 residues. V was clipped by 3 bases and J by 7 bases; unmatched bases: 8. The V gene's germline CDR1 is SEHNR and CDR2 FQNEAQ (reference sequence). CDR3 bases: TGTGCCAGCAGCTTTACGGGAGGGGTCTTGGAGCAGTACTTC. Residues: CASSFTGGVLEQYF.

The sample holds a few counts of this clone. V usage is TRBV2 and J usage is TRBJ2-5; TRBD2 aligns across 7 bases. The CDR3 has 17 residues. V dropped 7 bases and J dropped 5; count of bases not matched to a gene: 19. The germline V gene has CDR1 SNHLY and CDR2 FYNNEI. Here the CDR3 reads CASKNLTPGRRAETQYF. The DNA for the CDR3 is TGTGCCAGCAAGAATCTAACCCCCGGGAGGAGAGCGGAGACCCAGTACTTC.

The chain is built from TRBV9 and TRBJ2-5, with 9 nucleotides matching TRBD1. This CDR3 region has 14 residues. V lost 7 bases and J lost 2; bases outside the gene matches: 6. Looked up from germline, CDR1 is SGDLS and CDR2 is YYNGEE. Here the CDR3 DNA reads TGTGCCAGCTCTACAGGGGGCTGGCAAGAGACCCAGTACTTC. The encoded protein is CASSTGGWQETQYF. Combining the CDR3 with reference TRBV9 and TRBJ2-5 gives the whole variable domain DSGVTQTPKHLITATGQRVTLRCSPRSGDLSVYWYQQSLDQGLQFLIQYYNGEERAKGNILERFSAQQFPDLHSELNLSSLELGDSALYFCASSTGGWQETQYFGPGTRLLVL.

The chain carries TRBV7-2 and TRBJ2-1; D might be TRBD2 (6 bases). The CDR3 extends over 17 amino acids. V shed 1 base and J shed 4 bases, with 17 bases lying between them. Germline CDR1 SGHTA, CDR2 FQGNSA. The CDR3 sequence: CASSLGLGSGLYNEQFF. The CDR3 DNA reads TGTGCCAGCAGCTTAGGTTTGGGTAGCGGACTTTACAATGAGCAGTTCTTC.

The chain couples TRBV18 to TRBJ1-5; no reliable D call. This CDR3 region has 16 residues. The ends were cut back, 0 bases at V and 5 bases at J, with 14 bases in the middle. Per germline, CDR1 KGHSH and CDR2 LQKENI. The chain's CDR3 is CASSPPSGGGDQPQHF. The CDR3 DNA follows: TGTGCCAGCTCACCACCGAGCGGTGGTGGTGATCAGCCCCAGCATTTT.

The genes are TRBV27 and TRBJ2-5; D unresolved. Germline V CDR1 and CDR2: MNHEY, SMNVEV (reference sequence). There are 14 residues in the CDR3. V was shortened by 9 bases and J by 1 base, with 15 bases between the two germline ends. CDR3: CARTPGVLQETQYF. Here the CDR3 DNA reads TGTGCCAGAACCCCTGGGGTCCTCCAAGAGACCCAGTACTTC.

The V call is TRBV25-1, the J call TRBJ1-1; 8 positions agree with TRBD1. The CDR3 length is 14 residues. The V segment lost 6 bases and the J segment 0 bases; nucleotides outside the gene matches: 3. Per the germline V gene, CDR1 is MGHDK and CDR2 is SYGVNS. CDR3 nucleotides: TGTGCCAGCAGACTACAGGGGGTGAACACTGAAGCTTTCTTT. This gives the protein CASRLQGVNTEAFF.

The V call is TRBV28, the J call TRBJ1-1; 8 bases fit TRBD1. Germline V gene sequence: CDR1 MDHEN, CDR2 SYDVKM. The CDR3 loop spans 18 amino acids. V shed 7 bases and J 5 bases; nucleotides not matched to a gene: 21. CDR3 sequence: CASTRRPGGAIGGTEAFF. CDR3 coding DNA: TGTGCCAGCACCCGACGGCCAGGGGGCGCCATAGGGGGGACTGAAGCTTTCTTT.

V and J are TRBV19 and TRBJ1-2, with 10 bases fitting TRBD1. Germline lookup yields CDR1 LNHDA and CDR2 SQIVND (reference sequence). With 5 bases clipped from V and 5 bases from J, the junction kept 5 bases outside the gene matches. The CDR3 length is 14 residues. The CDR3 DNA reads TGTGCCAGTAGTCCATGGACAGGGGGATATGGCTACACCTTC. Protein: CASSPWTGGYGYTF.

This chain joins TRBV5-1 and TRBJ1-4; 7 positions agree with TRBD1. The CDR3 is made up of 16 amino acids. Germline V lookup: CDR1 SGHRS, CDR2 YFSETQ. Trimming removed 4 bases from V and 2 bases from J; junction bases left unmatched: 8. The CDR3 is CASSVGQTVTNEKLFF. In nucleotides, the CDR3 is TGCGCCAGCAGCGTGGGACAGACCGTTACTAATGAAAAACTGTTTTTT.

This clone appeared a single time. V and J are TRBV15 and TRBJ2-1; no firm D call. Deletions cut 1 base from V and 0 bases from J, with 10 bases between. The CDR3 length is 16 residues. From germline, CDR1 is LNHNV and CDR2 YYDKDF (reference sequence). In DNA, the CDR3 is TGTGCCACCAGCAGAGGTGCAGGCCCCTCCTACAATGAGCAGTTCTTC. Translating gives CATSRGAGPSYNEQFF.

The chain recombines TRBV28 with TRBJ2-7, with TRBD1 identical over 7 bases. Germline CDR1 MDHEN, CDR2 SYDVKM. The V and J ends lost 5 bases and 0 bases, in that order; junction bases with no gene match: 4. CDR3 length: 14 residues. The chain's CDR3 is CASSKQGTSYEQYF. The DNA of the CDR3 is TGTGCCAGCAGTAAACAGGGGACCTCCTACGAGCAGTACTTC.

This clone was seen only a few times. The same CDR3 arises from other DNA sequences in this sample as well. This chain uses TRBV19 with TRBJ1-5; 7 bases align to TRBD1. Looked up from germline, CDR1 is LNHDA and CDR2 is SQIVND (reference sequence). This CDR3 has 14 amino acids. Losses at the gene ends were 3 bases for V and 7 bases for J; bases not matched to a gene: 6. In DNA, the CDR3 is TGTGCCAGTAGTATTGGAGGGGGCGGGCAGCCCCAGCATTTT. Amino acid sequence: CASSIGGGGQPQHF.

The chain recombines TRBV9 with TRBJ1-2, with TRBD1 matching 12 bases. The CDR3 extends over 15 amino acids. J was trimmed by 4 bases and V by 4 bases; bases with no gene match: 5. Germline CDR1 and CDR2: SGDLS and YYNGEE. The CDR3 nucleotides are TGTGCCAGCAGCACGGGACAGGGGGCTCCCTATGGCTACACCTTC. Protein: CASSTGQGAPYGYTF. Based on the CDR3 plus reference TRBV9 and TRBJ1-2, the full variable domain is DSGVTQTPKHLITATGQRVTLRCSPRSGDLSVYWYQQSLDQGLQFLIQYYNGEERAKGNILERFSAQQFPDLHSELNLSSLELGDSALYFCASSTGQGAPYGYTFGSGTRLTVV.

The rearrangement links TRBV7-9 to TRBJ2-2, with D perhaps assigned TRBD1 or TRBD2 (5 bases each). The CDR3 extends over 17 amino acids. V lost 5 bases to trimming and J lost 1 base, with 17 bases between them. In germline, CDR1 is SEHNR, CDR2 FQNEAQ (reference sequence). CDR3 DNA: TGTGCCAGCAGCAAGGCTACCGGGACGGTGAACACCGGGGAGCTGTTTTTT. It translates to CASSKATGTVNTGELFF. Filled out from reference TRBV7-9 and TRBJ2-2, the complete variable domain reads DTGVSQNPRHKITKRGQNVTFRCDPISEHNRLYWYRQTLGQGPEFLTYFQNEAQLEKSRLLSDRFSAERPKGSFSTLEIQRTEQGDSAMYLCASSKATGTVNTGELFFGEGSRLTVL.

Only one count was recorded for this clone. The rearrangement links TRBV7-2 to TRBJ2-1; 7 positions agree with TRBD2. This CDR3 is built from 18 residues. Trimming took 4 bases from V and 0 from J; bases not matched to a gene: 12. Germline-derived CDR1 and CDR2 are SGHTA and FQGNSA. CDR3 sequence: CASSSPGGGASSYNEQFF. DNA for the CDR3: TGTGCCAGCAGCTCCCCGGGGGGAGGGGCTTCCTCCTACAATGAGCAGTTCTTC.

The genes are TRBV4-3 and TRBJ2-3; perhaps TRBD2 as D (6 bases). The CDR3 loop spans 15 amino acids. The germline V and J ends were trimmed by 1 base and 4 bases, with 12 bases remaining between them. Germline values: CDR1 LGHNA, CDR2 YSLEER. The DNA for the CDR3 is TGCGCCAGCAGCCAAGCTAGTTGGGGGGCAGATACGCAGTATTTT. Amino acids: CASSQASWGADTQYF.

This clone came up once. The rearrangement uses TRBV5-1 and TRBJ2-5; tentative D call: TRBD1 (6 bases). CDR3 length: 15 amino acids. The V gene lost 3 bases and the J gene lost 2 bases, with 14 bases spanning the gap. Germline assignment: CDR1 SGHRS and CDR2 YFSETQ. Here the CDR3 reads CASSSTGNTQETQYF. The CDR3 nucleotides are TGCGCCAGCAGCTCCACAGGGAACACTCAAGAGACCCAGTACTTC.

This chain uses TRBV14 with TRBJ1-2, with 9 bases lining up with TRBD1. V dropped 4 bases and J dropped 4; count of bases not matched to a gene: 10. CDR1 and CDR2 (germline): SGHDN, FVKESK. The CDR3 is 16 residues long. DNA for the CDR3: TGTGCCAGCAGCCCCCCAATAGGACAGGGGATCTATGGCTACACCTTC. Encoded protein: CASSPPIGQGIYGYTF.

The rearrangement links TRBV14 to TRBJ2-3, with D unclear. Trimming took off 1 base at V and 3 bases at J, with 11 bases between the two ends. From germline, CDR1 is SGHDN and CDR2 FVKESK. The CDR3 runs to 15 residues. The CDR3: CASSQVGLRTDTQYF. CDR3 nucleotides: TGTGCCAGCAGCCAAGTAGGGCTCAGGACAGATACGCAGTATTTT.

This clone was picked up a small number of times. V gene TRBV4-3 combines with J gene TRBJ1-2; 7 bases line up with TRBD1. The CDR3 contains 14 residues. In germline, CDR1 is LGHNA, CDR2 YSLEER. After removal of 2 bases from V and 4 bases from J, the junction contained 4 bases not matched to a gene. The CDR3 coding sequence is TGCGCCAGCAGCCAAACAGGGGTGGGCTATGGCTACACCTTC. It encodes CASSQTGVGYGYTF.

The V and J genes are TRBV5-1 and TRBJ2-5; D perhaps matches TRBD2 (5 bases). Trimming pared 4 bases from V and 5 bases from J, leaving 12 bases between. Germline loops: CDR1 SGHRS, CDR2 YFSETQ. This CDR3 spans 13 amino acids. The CDR3 region is CASSPAGHETQYF. The CDR3 nucleotides read TGCGCCAGCAGCCCCGCGGGCCACGAGACCCAGTACTTC.

DNA for the CDR3: TGTGCCTGCGAGATGAATGAAAAACTGTTTTTT. This gives the protein CACEMNEKLFF. This chain connects TRBV7-9 to TRBJ1-4; unclear D gene. The CDR3 runs to 11 residues. From germline, CDR1 is SEHNR and CDR2 FQNEAQ (reference sequence). V was cut by 11 bases and J by 5 bases, with 9 bases left in between.

The chain combines TRBV5-6 with TRBJ1-2; the match to TRBD1 covers 10 bases. CDR3 length equals 15 residues. V trimming: 4 bases; J trimming: 1 base; junction bases outside the gene matches: 4. Looked up from germline, CDR1 is SGHDT and CDR2 is YYEEEE. For the CDR3, the DNA is TGTGCCAGCAGCCGGGACAGGGGACTTAACTATGGCTACACCTTC. Encoded protein: CASSRDRGLNYGYTF.

The chain couples TRBV6-6 to TRBJ1-2; D gene uncertain. The V end lost 0 bases, the J end lost 9 bases, and 17 bases lay between the germline ends. The germline gives CDR1 MNHNY, CDR2 SVGAGI (reference sequence). The CDR3 covers 15 residues. Written as DNA, the CDR3 is TGTGCCAGCAGTTACTCTAGGAATCAAGGTGGGAGCTACACCTTC. The encoded protein is CASSYSRNQGGSYTF.

CDR3 bases: TGCAGCGTTATTCTGACTAGCGGCACAGATACGCAGTATTTT. As protein: CSVILTSGTDTQYF. The rearrangement uses TRBV29-1 and TRBJ2-3; TRBD2 aligns across 8 bases. The germline gives CDR1 SQVTM, CDR2 ANQGSEA. The V segment lost 5 bases and the J segment 1 base; nucleotides outside the gene matches: 5. The CDR3 extends over 14 amino acids.

The chain links TRBV9 to TRBJ2-5; TRBD2 aligns across 11 bases. This CDR3 is built from 19 residues. Germline assignment: CDR1 SGDLS and CDR2 YYNGEE. After removal of 2 bases from V and 2 bases from J, the junction contained 14 bases not matched to a gene. The CDR3 region is CASSVGTSGISVQQETQYF. Written as DNA, the CDR3 is TGTGCCAGCAGCGTCGGGACTAGCGGTATATCCGTACAACAAGAGACCCAGTACTTC.

The CDR3 is CASSSSQGPTGGSPLHF. The DNA of the CDR3 is TGCGCCAGCAGCTCTTCACAGGGGCCCACGGGGGGATCACCCCTCCACTTT. V is TRBV5-1 and J is TRBJ1-6, with 7 bases aligning to TRBD1. The CDR3 has 17 amino acids. Unmatched junction bases numbered 16, after V lost 3 bases and J lost 10 bases. The germline CDR1 and CDR2 sequences are SGHRS and YFSETQ.

V is TRBV11-3 and J is TRBJ2-2; 7 nucleotides match TRBD2. V gave up 5 bases and J gave up 4 bases; unmatched junction bases: 19. The CDR3 has 19 residues. The germline gives CDR1 SGHNT, CDR2 YENEEA. CDR3 in amino acids: CASSADSWMAGVGTGELFF. For the CDR3, the DNA is TGTGCCAGCAGCGCAGATAGTTGGATGGCGGGAGTAGGCACCGGGGAGCTGTTTTTT. Complete variable domain (other parts from reference TRBV11-3 and TRBJ2-2): EAGVVQSPRYKIIEKKQPVAFWCNPISGHNTLYWYLQNLGQGPELLIRYENEEAVDDSQLPKDRFSAERLKGVDSTLKIQPAELGDSAVYLCASSADSWMAGVGTGELFFGEGSRLTVL.

The chain combines TRBV2 with TRBJ1-5; D may be TRBD1 (6 bases). Per the germline V gene, CDR1 is SNHLY and CDR2 is FYNNEI. V dropped 4 bases and J dropped 4 bases, with 11 bases sitting between them. CDR3 size: 14 residues. Here the CDR3 reads CASSAGALNQPQHF. DNA for the CDR3: TGTGCCAGCAGTGCAGGGGCGCTAAATCAGCCCCAGCATTTT.